This T cell receptor (beta chain) was sequenced in a study of T-cell reconstitution after alpha-beta-depleted transplantation in children. TCRbeta library construction was performed incorporating unique molecular identifiers. Using its own MiXCR run on the PCR reads, TCRdb lists one record per CDR3 protein. The table lists fewer than 1 million distinct CDR3 sequences, 16% of them singletons. The CDR3 runs 16 residues. Trimming shortened V by 2 bases and J by 5 bases, and 15 bases separated the two germline ends. CDR1 and CDR2 from the germline V gene are MNHEY and SMNVEV (reference sequence). This clonotype was recorded once.

This chain uses TRBV27 with TRBJ2-2; D is uncertain. This material consisted of PBMCs, mostly from graft donor cells, taken 360 days after TCRalphabeta/CD19-depleted stem cell transplant. The clonotype comes from a male patient between 5 and 17 years old who had a stem cell transplant for acute lymphoblastic leukemia, so the T cells may come from the graft donor. The CDR3 sequence: CASSLEYPTVTGELFF. The CDR3 bases are TGTGCCAGCAGTTTAGAGTATCCGACGGTTACCGGGGAGCTGTTTTTT.